Listed below are T cell receptor beta chains from one sample, sequenced in a study of blood T cell repertoires in COVID-19. The protocol was immunoSEQ multiplex PCR, while the TCRdb copy is restricted to in-frame clones and leaves out a portion. The sample gives 45,000 to 55,000 clones, roughly 84% of which show up once; 7.8% is in the top ten. Material for sequencing was peripheral blood. The receptors here all came from a man aged 45-65 years with active COVID-19. CDR3s include the opening cysteine and the closing phenylalanine or tryptophan. The order of the fields is J gene, clone size, V gene, D gene, CDR3 protein, CDR3 DNA. The D gene is left open where the match is weak. Size is stated for part of the rows, as once, few or many counts, or as a class when the clone is expanded.

TRBJ2-7 NA TRBV28 NA CASSFGVGEQYF TGTGCCAGCAGTTTCGGGGTCGGAGAGCAGTACTTC
TRBJ1-4 NA TRBV2 NA CASRITGSRREKLFF TGTGCCAGCAGGATAACAGGGTCCCGGAGGGAAAAACTGTTTTTT
TRBJ2-5 NA TRBV7-2 TRBD1 CASSVGQLETQYF TGTGCCAGCAGCGTGGGACAGCTGGAGACCCAGTACTTC
TRBJ1-2 NA TRBV7-2 TRBD1 CASSPRDRGDNGYTF TGTGCCAGCAGCCCCAGGGACAGGGGGGACAATGGCTACACCTTC
TRBJ2-7 NA TRBV5-1 TRBD1 CASSPGTGGSEQYF TGCGCCAGCAGCCCAGGGACAGGGGGCAGCGAGCAGTACTTC
TRBJ2-3 NA TRBV11-3 NA CASSLGVTDTQYF TGTGCCAGCAGCTTGGGCGTCACAGATACGCAGTATTTT
TRBJ1-1 NA TRBV6-6 NA CASGGTEAFF TGTGCCAGCGGGGGGACTGAAGCTTTCTTT
TRBJ2-4 NA TRBV3-1/TRBV3-2 NA CASSLQGAKNIQYF TGTGCCAGCAGCCTTCAGGGAGCCAAAAACATTCAGTACTTC
TRBJ1-1 NA TRBV27 NA CASSLKGGGGTEAFF TGTGCCAGCAGCCTGAAGGGGGGGGGTGGCACTGAAGCTTTCTTT
TRBJ1-6 NA TRBV18 NA CASSPFQARNSPLHF TGTGCCAGCTCACCATTCCAGGCGCGTAATTCACCCCTCCACTTT
TRBJ1-1 NA TRBV7-9 TRBD1 CASSLRGTGGSITEAFF TGTGCCAGCAGCTTAAGGGGGACAGGGGGCTCTATCACTGAAGCTTTCTTT
TRBJ1-2 once TRBV6-5 TRBD1 CASSRTPQGDYGYTF TGTGCCAGCAGTCGTACCCCTCAGGGGGACTATGGCTACACCTTC
TRBJ2-2 NA TRBV7-3 NA CASSVGRDNTGELFF TGTGCCAGCAGCGTTGGGCGTGATAACACCGGGGAGCTGTTTTTT
TRBJ2-2 once TRBV25-1 TRBD1 CASSRMDRGPGELFF TGTGCCAGCAGCAGGATGGACAGGGGCCCCGGGGAGCTGTTTTTT
TRBJ2-3 once TRBV7-2 NA CASSSSAATDTQYF TGTGCCAGCAGCTCTAGTGCGGCCACAGATACGCAGTATTTT
TRBJ1-6 NA TRBV9 TRBD1 CASSNNRGTDNSPLHF TGTGCCAGCAGCAATAATAGAGGGACAGATAATTCACCCCTCCACTTT
TRBJ2-3 NA TRBV7-2 TRBD2 CASSWDPSGGTDTQYF TGTGCCAGCAGCTGGGACCCTAGCGGGGGAACAGATACGCAGTATTTT
TRBJ2-3 NA TRBV7-9 TRBD1 CASSSIPGQGSTDTQYF TGTGCCAGCAGCTCGATACCTGGACAGGGCAGCACAGATACGCAGTATTTT
TRBJ2-5 NA TRBV14 TRBD1 CASSRRTGLRETQYF TGTGCCAGCAGCCGACGGACAGGGCTCAGGGAGACCCAGTACTTC
TRBJ2-7 NA TRBV2 NA CASSPDNLTYEQYF TGTGCCAGCAGCCCGGACAACCTTACCTACGAGCAGTACTTC
TRBJ2-5 NA TRBV10-3 NA CAISDGVMETQYF TGTGCCATCAGTGACGGGGTCATGGAGACCCAGTACTTC
TRBJ2-1 NA TRBV28 TRBD1 CASSTGTGYHEQFF TGTGCCAGCAGCACCGGGACAGGTTACCATGAGCAGTTCTTC
TRBJ2-5 NA TRBV5-1 NA CASSSLRQETQYF TGCGCCAGCAGCAGCTTGAGACAAGAGACCCAGTACTTC